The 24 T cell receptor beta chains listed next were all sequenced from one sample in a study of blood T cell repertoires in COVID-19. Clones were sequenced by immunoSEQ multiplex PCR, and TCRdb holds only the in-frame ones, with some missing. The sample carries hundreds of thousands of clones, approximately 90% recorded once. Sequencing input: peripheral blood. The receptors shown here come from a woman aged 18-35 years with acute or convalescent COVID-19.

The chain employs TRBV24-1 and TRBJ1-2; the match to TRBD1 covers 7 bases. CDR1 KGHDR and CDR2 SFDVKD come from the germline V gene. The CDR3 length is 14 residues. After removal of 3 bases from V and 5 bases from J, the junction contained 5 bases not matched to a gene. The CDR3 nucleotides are TGTGCCACCAGTGATGACAGGGATCTTTATGGCTACACCTTC. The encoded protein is CATSDDRDLYGYTF.

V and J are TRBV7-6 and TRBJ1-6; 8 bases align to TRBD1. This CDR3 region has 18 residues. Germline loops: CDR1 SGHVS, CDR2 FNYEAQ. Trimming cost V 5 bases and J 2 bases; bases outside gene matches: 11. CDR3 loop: CASSLGQGVRAYNSPLHF. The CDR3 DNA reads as TGTGCCAGCAGCCTTGGACAGGGCGTAAGAGCCTATAATTCACCCCTCCACTTT. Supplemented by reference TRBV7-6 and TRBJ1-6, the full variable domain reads GAGVSQSPRYKVTKRGQDVALRCDPISGHVSLYWYRQALGQGPEFLTYFNYEAQQDKSGLPNDRFSAERPEGSISTLTIQRTEQRDSAMYRCASSLGQGVRAYNSPLHFGNGTRLTVT.

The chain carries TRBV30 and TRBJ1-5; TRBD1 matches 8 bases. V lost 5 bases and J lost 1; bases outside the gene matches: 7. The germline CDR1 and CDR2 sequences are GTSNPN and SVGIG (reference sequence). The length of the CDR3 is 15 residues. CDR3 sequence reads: CAWSTGDVSNQPQHF. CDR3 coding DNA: TGTGCCTGGTCGACAGGGGATGTCAGCAATCAGCCCCAGCATTTT.

CDR3 coding DNA: TGTGCCAGCAGCTTAGAGGGCGGGAGGAACTATGGCTACACCTTC. Amino acids: CASSLEGGRNYGYTF. The V and J genes are TRBV11-2 and TRBJ1-2; D not certain. V lost 0 bases to trimming and J lost 2 bases, with 10 bases between them. Germline CDR1 reads SGHAT; CDR2 reads FQNNGV. The CDR3 runs 15 residues.

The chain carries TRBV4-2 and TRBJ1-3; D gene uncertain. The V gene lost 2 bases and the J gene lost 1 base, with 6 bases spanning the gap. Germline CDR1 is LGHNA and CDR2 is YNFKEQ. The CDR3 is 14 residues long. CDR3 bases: TGTGCCAGCAGCCAACCCGGGTCTGGAAACACCATATATTTT. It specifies CASSQPGSGNTIYF.

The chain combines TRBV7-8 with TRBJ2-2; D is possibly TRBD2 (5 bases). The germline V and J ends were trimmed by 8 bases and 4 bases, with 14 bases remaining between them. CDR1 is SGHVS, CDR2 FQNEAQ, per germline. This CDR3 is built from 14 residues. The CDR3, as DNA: TGTGCCAGCGGCCCGAGGGCGGGCACCGGGGAGCTGTTTTTT. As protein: CASGPRAGTGELFF.

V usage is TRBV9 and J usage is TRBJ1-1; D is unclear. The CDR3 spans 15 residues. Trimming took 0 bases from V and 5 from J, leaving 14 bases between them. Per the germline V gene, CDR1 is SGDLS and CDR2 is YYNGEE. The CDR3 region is CASSVAGRAGTEAFF. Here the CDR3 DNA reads TGTGCCAGCAGCGTAGCGGGTAGGGCGGGGACTGAAGCTTTCTTT.

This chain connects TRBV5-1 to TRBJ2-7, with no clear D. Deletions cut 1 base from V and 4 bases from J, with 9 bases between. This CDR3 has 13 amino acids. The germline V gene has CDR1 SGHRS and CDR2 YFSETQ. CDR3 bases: TGCGCCAGCAGCTTGTTAGAGAGGTACGAGCAGTACTTC. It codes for CASSLLERYEQYF.

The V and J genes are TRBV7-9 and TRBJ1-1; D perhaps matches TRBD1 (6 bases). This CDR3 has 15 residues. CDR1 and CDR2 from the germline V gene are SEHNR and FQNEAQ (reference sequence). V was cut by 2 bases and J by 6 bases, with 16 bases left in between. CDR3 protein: CASSLPFRGQSEAFF. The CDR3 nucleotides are TGTGCCAGCAGCTTACCCTTCAGAGGACAGTCTGAAGCTTTCTTT.

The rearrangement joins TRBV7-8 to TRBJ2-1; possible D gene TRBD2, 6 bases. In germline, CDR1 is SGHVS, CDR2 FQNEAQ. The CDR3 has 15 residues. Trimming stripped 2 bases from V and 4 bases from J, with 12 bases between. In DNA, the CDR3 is TGTGCCAGCAGCTTACGGGGGAACCCTTACAATGAGCAGTTCTTC. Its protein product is CASSLRGNPYNEQFF. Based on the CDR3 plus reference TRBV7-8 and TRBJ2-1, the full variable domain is GAGVSQSPRYKVAKRGQDVALRCDPISGHVSLFWYQQALGQGPEFLTYFQNEAQLDKSGLPSDRFFAERPEGSVSTLKIQRTQQEDSAVYLCASSLRGNPYNEQFFGPGTRLTVL.

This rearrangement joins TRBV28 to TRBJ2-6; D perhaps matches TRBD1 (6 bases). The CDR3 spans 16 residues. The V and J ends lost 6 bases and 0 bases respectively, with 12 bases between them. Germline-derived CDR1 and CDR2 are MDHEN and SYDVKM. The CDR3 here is CASSTGQISGANVLTF. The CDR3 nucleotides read TGTGCCAGCAGCACTGGACAGATCTCTGGGGCCAACGTCCTGACTTTC.

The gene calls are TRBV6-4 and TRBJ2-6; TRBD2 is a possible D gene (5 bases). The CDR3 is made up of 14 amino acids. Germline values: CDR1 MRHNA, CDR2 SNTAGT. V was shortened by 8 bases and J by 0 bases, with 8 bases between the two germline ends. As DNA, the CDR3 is TGTGCCAGCGGACTGAGCTCTGGGGCCAACGTCCTGACTTTC. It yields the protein CASGLSSGANVLTF.

CDR3 region: CASSFSGTGNTIYF. Here the CDR3 DNA reads TGTGCCAGCAGCTTTTCCGGGACAGGAAACACCATATATTTT. This rearrangement joins TRBV3-1 (or the pseudogene TRBV3-2) to TRBJ1-3, with a tentative D call TRBD1 (6 bases). Germline assignment: CDR1 LGHDT and CDR2 YNNKEL (reference sequence). V was cut by 5 bases and J by 4 bases, with 12 bases left in between. This CDR3 is 14 amino acids long.

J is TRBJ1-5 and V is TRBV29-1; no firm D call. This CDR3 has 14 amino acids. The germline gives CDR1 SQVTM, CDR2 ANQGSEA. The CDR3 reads CSVLWAPLYQPQHF. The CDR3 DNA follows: TGCAGTGTACTTTGGGCGCCGTTATACCAGCCCCAGCATTTT.

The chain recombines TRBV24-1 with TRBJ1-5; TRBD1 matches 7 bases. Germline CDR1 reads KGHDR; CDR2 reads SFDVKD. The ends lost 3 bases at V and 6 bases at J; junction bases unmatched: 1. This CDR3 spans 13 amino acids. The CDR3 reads CATSDRTGQPQHF. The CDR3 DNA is TGTGCCACCAGTGATCGGACAGGTCAGCCCCAGCATTTT.

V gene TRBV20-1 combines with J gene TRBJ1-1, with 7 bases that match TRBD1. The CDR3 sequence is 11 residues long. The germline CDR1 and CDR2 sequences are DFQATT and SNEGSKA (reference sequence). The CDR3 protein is CQGGPGTEAFF. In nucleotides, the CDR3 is TGCCAGGGGGGACCGGGCACTGAAGCTTTCTTT.

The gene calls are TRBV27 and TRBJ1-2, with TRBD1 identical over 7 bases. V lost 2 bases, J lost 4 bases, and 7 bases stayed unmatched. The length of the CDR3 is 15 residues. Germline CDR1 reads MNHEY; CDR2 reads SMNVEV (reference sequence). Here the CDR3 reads CASSLRQGLGYGYTF. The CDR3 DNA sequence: TGTGCCAGCAGTTTACGACAGGGACTTGGCTATGGCTACACCTTC.

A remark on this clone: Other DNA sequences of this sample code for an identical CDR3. The DNA for the CDR3 is TGTGCCATCAGTGGGGGACAGGGGGTATACGAGCAGTACTTC. This codes for CAISGGQGVYEQYF. This chain uses TRBV10-3 with TRBJ2-7; 11 nucleotides align to TRBD1. The CDR3 runs to 14 residues. Trimming cost V 4 bases and J 4 bases; bases outside gene matches: 3. Looked up from germline, CDR1 is ENHRY and CDR2 is SYGVKD.

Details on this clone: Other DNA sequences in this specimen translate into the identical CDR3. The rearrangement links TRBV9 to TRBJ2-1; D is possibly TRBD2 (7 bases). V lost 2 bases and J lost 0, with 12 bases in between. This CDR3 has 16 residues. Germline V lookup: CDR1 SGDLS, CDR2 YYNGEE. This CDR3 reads CASSVGGGPSYNEQFF. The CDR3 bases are TGTGCCAGCAGCGTGGGAGGGGGTCCCTCCTACAATGAGCAGTTCTTC. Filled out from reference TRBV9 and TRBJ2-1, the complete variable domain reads DSGVTQTPKHLITATGQRVTLRCSPRSGDLSVYWYQQSLDQGLQFLIQYYNGEERAKGNILERFSAQQFPDLHSELNLSSLELGDSALYFCASSVGGGPSYNEQFFGPGTRLTVL.

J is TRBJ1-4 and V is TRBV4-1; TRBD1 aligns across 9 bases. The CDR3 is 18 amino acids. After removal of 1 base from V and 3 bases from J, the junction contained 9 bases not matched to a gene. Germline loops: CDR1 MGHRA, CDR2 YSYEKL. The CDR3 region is CASSQARTGDVSNEKLFF. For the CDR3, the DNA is TGCGCCAGCAGCCAAGCCCGGACAGGGGATGTATCTAATGAAAAACTGTTTTTT.

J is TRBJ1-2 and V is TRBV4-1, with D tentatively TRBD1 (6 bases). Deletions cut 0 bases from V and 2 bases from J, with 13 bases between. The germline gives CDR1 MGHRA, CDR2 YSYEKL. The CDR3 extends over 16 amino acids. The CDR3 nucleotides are TGCGCCAGCAGCCAAGATAGGGTACAGGGCAACTATGGCTACACCTTC. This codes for CASSQDRVQGNYGYTF.

In nucleotides, the CDR3 is TGTGCCAGCAGTGTTCAGTTTATGAACACTGAAGCTTTCTTT. It encodes CASSVQFMNTEAFF. The chain joins TRBV2 to TRBJ1-1; D is ambiguous. V gave up 4 bases and J gave up 0 bases, with 9 bases separating them. The CDR3 length is 14 residues. CDR1 and CDR2 from the germline V gene are SNHLY and FYNNEI.

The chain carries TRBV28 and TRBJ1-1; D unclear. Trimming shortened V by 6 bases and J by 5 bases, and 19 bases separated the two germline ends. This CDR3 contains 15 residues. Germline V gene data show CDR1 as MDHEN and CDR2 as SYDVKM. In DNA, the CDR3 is TGTGCCAGCAGCCCCCTGGTCGGCAGCGGAACTGAAGCTTTCTTT. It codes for CASSPLVGSGTEAFF.

CDR3 protein: CAWSGVGPEAFF. The CDR3 DNA reads as TGTGCCTGGAGTGGCGTGGGGCCTGAAGCTTTCTTT. The J gene is TRBJ1-1, the V gene TRBV30, with D possibly being TRBD1 (5 bases). This CDR3 region has 12 residues. The germline V gene has CDR1 GTSNPN and CDR2 SVGIG (reference sequence). The germline V and J ends were trimmed by 1 base and 6 bases, with 9 bases remaining between them.